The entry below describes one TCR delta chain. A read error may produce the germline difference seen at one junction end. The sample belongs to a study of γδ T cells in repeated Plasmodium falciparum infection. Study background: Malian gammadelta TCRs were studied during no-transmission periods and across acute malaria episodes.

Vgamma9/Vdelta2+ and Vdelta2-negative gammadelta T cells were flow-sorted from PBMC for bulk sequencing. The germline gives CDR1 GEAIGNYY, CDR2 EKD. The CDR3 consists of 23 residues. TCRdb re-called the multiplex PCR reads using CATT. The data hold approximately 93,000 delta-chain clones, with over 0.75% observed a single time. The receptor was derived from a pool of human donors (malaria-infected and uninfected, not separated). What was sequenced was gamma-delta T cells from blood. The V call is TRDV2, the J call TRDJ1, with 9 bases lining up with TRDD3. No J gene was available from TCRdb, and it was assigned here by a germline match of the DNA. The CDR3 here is CACDTVPAAGTGGPRGYTDKLIF. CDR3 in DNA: TGTGCCTGTGACACCGTGCCAGCCGCCGGTACTGGGGGACCACGGGGGTACACTGATAAACTCATCTTT.